This TCR beta chain appears in the sequencing data of a study of cytomegalovirus exposure and HLA in healthy donors. This PCR relied on a set of 60 Vbeta primers and 13 Jbeta primers. Per the authors' pipeline: Later, an analysis found around 80 million unique TCR beta chains, and 8.5 million to 14 million of these were shared. The protocol was immunoSEQ multiplex PCR, while the TCRdb copy is restricted to in-frame clones and leaves out a portion. The V and J calls and clone size are taken from that table; D and trimming were inferred from the DNA. This table has fewer than 150,000 clones, about 80% appearing once. The receptor was isolated from a woman in her 40s in good health and CMV-seropositive. The sequenced sample was PBMCs.

The chain's CDR3 is CASSLLESDEQFF. The DNA of the CDR3 is TGCGCCAGCAGCCTTCTGGAGTCCGATGAGCAGTTCTTC. V usage is TRBV10-1 and J usage is TRBJ2-1; D remains ambiguous. Germline assignment: CDR1 WNHNN and CDR2 SYGVQD (reference sequence). CDR3 length: 13 amino acids. V lost 6 bases, J lost 8 bases, and 14 bases lay in between.